Listed below are T cell receptor beta chains from one sample, sequenced in a study of blood T cell repertoires in COVID-19. Data came from immunoSEQ multiplex PCR; TCRdb stores just in-frame clones and leaves some out. The table has about 370,000 clones, more than 75% seen once. The sample taken for sequencing was peripheral blood. Receptors were obtained from a woman in her 30s with COVID-19, enrolled during active disease. CDR3s include the opening cysteine and the closing phenylalanine or tryptophan. Each record gives: V gene, clone size, J gene, D gene, CDR3 DNA, CDR3 protein. The D gene is left open where the match is weak. Size tells how often a clone was seen (once, few, many) or the class of an expanded clone, and some rows leave it out.

TRBV6-5	NA	TRBJ1-2	NA	TGTGCCAGCAGTACCGACACCTATGGCTACACCTTC	CASSTDTYGYTF
TRBV4-1	NA	TRBJ2-1	NA	TGCGCCAGCAGCCAAGTTTGGGCTTCCTACAATGAGCAGTTCTTC	CASSQVWASYNEQFF
TRBV27	few	TRBJ2-2	TRBD2	TGTGCCAGCAGCATCGGACTAGCGGGAGGGCCCAGCGGGGAGCTGTTTTTT	CASSIGLAGGPSGELFF
TRBV19	NA	TRBJ1-5	TRBD1	TGTGCCAGTAGTCTTCCAGGGGGCCTCGGGCAGCCCCAGCATTTT	CASSLPGGLGQPQHF
TRBV3-1/TRBV3-2	NA	TRBJ1-1	NA	TGTGCCAGCAGCCAGAAAGGGGTTCGACCTGAAGCTTTCTTT	CASSQKGVRPEAFF
TRBV5-4	NA	TRBJ1-2	NA	TGTGCCAGCAGCTTGGGACAGTCCCAAATGAGGGGCTACACCTTC	CASSLGQSQMRGYTF
TRBV29-1	once	TRBJ2-1	TRBD2	TGCAGCGTGGAGGCGGGGGGAGATGAGCAGTTCTTC	CSVEAGGDEQFF
TRBV7-2	NA	TRBJ2-1	NA	TGTGCCAGCAGCCCCGAATGGGGACAATCCTACAATGAGCAGTTCTTC	CASSPEWGQSYNEQFF
TRBV28	NA	TRBJ1-1	NA	TGTGCCAGCAGCCCGGACAGCGGTACGATGACTGAAGCTTTCTTT	CASSPDSGTMTEAFF
TRBV28	NA	TRBJ2-5	TRBD2	TGTGCCAGCAGTTTATTCGGTACTAGCGGAAACCAAGAGACCCAGTACTTC	CASSLFGTSGNQETQYF
TRBV19	NA	TRBJ1-1	NA	TGTGCCAGTAGTATGTACAGGGATCACACTGAAGCTTTCTTT	CASSMYRDHTEAFF
TRBV2	NA	TRBJ2-1	TRBD2	TGTGCCAGCAGAGGCTTCCCGGGACTAGCGGCAAATGAGCAGTTCTTC	CASRGFPGLAANEQFF
TRBV4-1	NA	TRBJ2-5	NA	TGCGCCAGCAGCCCTTGGGAACAGGGTGGAGAGACCCAGTACTTC	CASSPWEQGGETQYF
TRBV7-3	NA	TRBJ2-2	TRBD2	TGTGCCAGCAGCTCCCCACTAGCGGGAGTTTCCGGGGAGCTGTTTTTT	CASSSPLAGVSGELFF
TRBV7-9	NA	TRBJ2-7	NA	TGTGCCAGCAGCCCTCGGACAGACTACGAGCAGTACTTC	CASSPRTDYEQYF
TRBV9	NA	TRBJ2-2	NA	TGTGCCAGCAGCGTAGGAACCGGGACTTACACCGGGGAGCTGTTTTTT	CASSVGTGTYTGELFF
TRBV3-1/TRBV3-2	NA	TRBJ1-5	NA	TGTGCCAGCAGCCAGCGAGGGAGCAATCAGCCCCAGCATTTT	CASSQRGSNQPQHF
TRBV6-1	NA	TRBJ1-1	TRBD1	TGTGCCAGCAGTGATCGGACAGGGTCGTCAACTGAAGCTTTCTTT	CASSDRTGSSTEAFF
TRBV27	NA	TRBJ1-1	NA	TGTGCCAGCAGTTTAGTGTCAGTGAACACTGAAGCTTTCTTT	CASSLVSVNTEAFF
TRBV7-2	NA	TRBJ2-7	NA	TGTGCCAGCAGCTTAGGAGTTCAGGTCCCCCGCTACGAGCAGTACTTC	CASSLGVQVPRYEQYF
TRBV27	NA	TRBJ2-3	TRBD2	TGTGCCAGCAGTAGGCTAGCGGGAGGTTGGGGAGATACGCAGTATTTT	CASSRLAGGWGDTQYF
TRBV19	NA	TRBJ2-1	NA	TGTGCCAGTAGTATAGGTGGGAGTTACAATGAGCAGTTCTTC	CASSIGGSYNEQFF
TRBV29-1	NA	TRBJ2-3	TRBD2	TGCAGCGTTCGAGCGGGGGGCACAGATACGCAGTATTTT	CSVRAGGTDTQYF
TRBV29-1	NA	TRBJ1-1	NA	TGCAGCGTTGAAAGACGAGGGGGTGAAGCTTTCTTT	CSVERRGGEAFF
TRBV7-2	once	TRBJ2-5	NA	TGTGCCAGCAGCCCATCTGCAATAGCGACCGAGACCCAGTACTTC	CASSPSAIATETQYF
TRBV4-3	NA	TRBJ2-7	NA	TGCGCCAGCAGCCAAGATCTAGCCTCAGGGGTTGAGCAGTACTTC	CASSQDLASGVEQYF
TRBV10-3	NA	TRBJ1-4	NA	TGTGCCATCAGTGAGTCACTACAGGGTGGCGAAAAACTGTTTTTT	CAISESLQGGEKLFF
TRBV2	few	TRBJ2-7	TRBD2	TGTGCCAGCAGTGGGACTAGCGGGAGGGCAATCAACGAGCAGTACTTC	CASSGTSGRAINEQYF
TRBV7-2	few	TRBJ1-1	NA	TGTGCCAGCCTATACGCTGAAGCTTTCTTT	CASLYAEAFF
TRBV10-3	once	TRBJ2-3	TRBD2	TGTGCCATCAGTATGGAAGGAATAGCGGGAGGCCCGGATACGCAGTATTTT	CAISMEGIAGGPDTQYF
TRBV11-3	once	TRBJ2-7	NA	TGTGCCAGCAGCTTACTGACTAGTAGCGAGCAGTACTTC	CASSLLTSSEQYF
TRBV7-6	NA	TRBJ2-7	NA	TGTGCCAGCAGCCCCACTAGAGGGCCCTACGAGCAGTACTTC	CASSPTRGPYEQYF
TRBV5-1	once	TRBJ2-1	NA	TGCGCCAGCAGCTACAACGGGGATATCAATGAGCAGTTCTTC	CASSYNGDINEQFF
TRBV9	NA	TRBJ2-2	NA	TGTGCCAGCAGCGTGAGGAGACTACCGGGTACCGGGGAGCTGTTTTTT	CASSVRRLPGTGELFF
TRBV5-8	NA	TRBJ2-3	TRBD2	TGTGCCAGCAGCAATCAACGTAGCGGGAGTGGGGCCACAGATACGCAGTATTTT	CASSNQRSGSGATDTQYF
TRBV5-1	NA	TRBJ2-1	NA	TGCGCCAGCAGCTTGCCACTGAGGGATGAGCAGTTCTTC	CASSLPLRDEQFF
TRBV6-5	NA	TRBJ2-2	NA	TGTGCCAGCAGTTACTCGCTGGGGCGCCAAGCCGGGGAGCTGTTTTTT	CASSYSLGRQAGELFF
TRBV2	NA	TRBJ2-1	NA	TGTGCCAGGAACACAGGGAGCGATGAGCAGTTCTTC	CARNTGSDEQFF
TRBV2	NA	TRBJ2-7	TRBD1	TGTGCCAGCCGGGACAGGGCTAAGTTTAACGAGCAGTACTTC	CASRDRAKFNEQYF
TRBV28	NA	TRBJ2-7	TRBD2	TGTGCCAGCAGCCTTGGGCTAGCGGGAGAGCAGTACTTC	CASSLGLAGEQYF
TRBV14	NA	TRBJ2-5	TRBD2	TGTGCCAGCAGCCAGGGACTAGCGGGAGGAGAGACCCAGTACTTC	CASSQGLAGGETQYF
TRBV7-9	NA	TRBJ2-7	NA	TGTGCCAGCAGCCAGACAGGTAGGGCTGGCGAGCAGTACTTC	CASSQTGRAGEQYF
TRBV5-1	NA	TRBJ1-1	NA	TGCGCCAGCAAACGGGGGGAGGAGAACACTGAAGCTTTCTTT	CASKRGEENTEAFF
TRBV4-1	NA	TRBJ2-7	NA	TGCGCCAGCAGCCAACTCCCAGTCTACGAGCAGTACTTC	CASSQLPVYEQYF
TRBV14	NA	TRBJ1-6	TRBD1	TGTGCCAGCAGCCTTACAGGGGATAATTCACCCCTCCACTTT	CASSLTGDNSPLHF
TRBV29-1	NA	TRBJ2-3	NA	TGCAGCGTTGAATCTCGCGTCGGGTCGGCGCAGTATTTT	CSVESRVGSAQYF
TRBV28	NA	TRBJ1-1	NA	TGTGCCAGCAGTTTAGGGGGGGGAACTGAAGCTTTCTTT	CASSLGGGTEAFF
TRBV19	NA	TRBJ2-2	TRBD1	TGTGCCAGTAGTGTCCCCCGGACAGGGGTTGGCACCGGGGAGCTGTTTTTT	CASSVPRTGVGTGELFF
TRBV5-6	NA	TRBJ2-1	NA	TGTGCCAGCACCAGAGACACCTCCTACAATGAGCAGTTCTTC	CASTRDTSYNEQFF
TRBV7-2	NA	TRBJ2-1	TRBD2	TGTGCCAGCAGCTCGGGACTAGCGGGAGGAAATGAGCAGTTCTTC	CASSSGLAGGNEQFF
TRBV9	NA	TRBJ2-4	TRBD2	TGTGCCAGCAGCGAGACCCGGACTAGCGGGGTAAACATTCAGTACTTC	CASSETRTSGVNIQYF